The clone carrying this T cell receptor beta chain is a singleton in its sample. What it recognizes is unknown. This entry comes from a study of T cell responses to AZD1222 COVID-19 vaccine. Overall study findings and caveats: The sample set comprised mostly white British donors with more females, and clonal diversity was possibly underestimated. Spike-specific TCRs gained breadth and depth after people received two AZD1222 doses. Dominant CD4 TCR responses targeted spike regions 160-218 and 743-854. It was only after the peak T cell response that any repertoires were sampled.

The CDR3 length is 15 residues. The germline CDR1 and CDR2 sequences are SGHVS and FQNEAQ. Trimming shortened V by 4 bases and J by 0 bases, and 13 bases separated the two germline ends. Clones were read by immunoSEQ multiplex PCR, and TCRdb kept only the in-frame ones, dropping some. The table records 90,000 to 130,000 clones, approximately 89% of them present only once. The TCR comes from an adult in good health. The sample consisted of peripheral blood, taken on day 0 of MenACWY control vaccination. V and J are TRBV7-8 and TRBJ2-7, with a possible D match to TRBD1 (5 bases). In nucleotides, the CDR3 is TGTGCCAGCAGCTACGGACCTAGGGGCTCCTACGAGCAGTACTTC. The encoded protein is CASSYGPRGSYEQYF.